The T cell receptor (beta chain) described here comes from a study of blood T cell repertoires in COVID-19. On the study more broadly: Sites across the United States, Italy and Spain contributed samples from acute and convalescent COVID-19. Sample material is recorded as cDNA or gDNA derived from T cells, B-cell-depleted T cells, or PBMCs.

Per the original data handling: Scientists estimated how many nucleated cells there were by amplifying reference gene primers. Only in-frame clones appear in the TCRdb table, and some are missing; sequencing was by immunoSEQ multiplex PCR. From that table come the V and J calls and clone size; the DNA was used to work out D and trimming. The sample comprises under 85,000 clones, approximately 85% of which are singletons, and approximately 4.6% rests with the top ten. After removal of 3 bases from V and 6 bases from J, the junction contained 4 bases not matched to a gene. Germline lookup yields CDR1 MNHNS and CDR2 SASEGT. There are 15 residues in the CDR3.

Input material: peripheral blood. This receptor was obtained from a man older than 75 with acute or convalescent COVID-19. This rearrangement joins TRBV6-1 to TRBJ1-6, with 8 bases aligning to TRBD1. The CDR3 sequence is CASSDRTGSNSPLHF. CDR3 nucleotide sequence: TGTGCCAGCAGTGATAGGACAGGGAGTAATTCACCCCTCCACTTT.